This paragraph covers one T cell receptor beta chain sequence. Its recognized antigen is unknown. Per-nucleotide qualities are absent, and no much larger clonotype sits a single base away. The cohort was made up of 666 healthy bone marrow donors. All cohort members were sampled while nominally healthy, although unrecorded immune exposures were likely present. The donor tested CMV seropositive and was one of the 289 seropositive cohort members. Each donor provided a peripheral blood sample, and peripheral blood mononuclear cells were used for TCR beta sequencing. The Qiagen DNeasy Blood Extraction Kit was used to extract genomic DNA from the blood cell samples. These data come from a study of cytomegalovirus exposure and HLA in healthy donors (dated 2017 in TCRdb). About the study as a whole: According to an earlier analysis of 587 of the donors, roughly 180 million T cells yielded 117 million unique TCR beta sequences and around 300 Gb of sequence data. Approximately 310 gigabases of sequencing data and 78 million or so unique TCR sequences were included in an early release covering over 600 HLA-typed donors. Among the approximately 400 genotyped donors, more than 70% belonged to the genetic ancestry cluster associated with self-reported Caucasian donors. The study aimed to test whether cataloging public T cell receptors could reveal signatures of past pathogen exposure. Using immunosequencing, the study profiled T cell repertoires from about 650 subjects and related those repertoires to cytomegalovirus serostatus. A separate validation cohort of about 110 different subjects was used in addition to the 666-subject first cohort. High-throughput TCR immunosequencing, statistical association of individual TCRs with disease status, and machine learning were combined to predict cytomegalovirus infection status. A later analysis re-analyzed previously published TCR beta repertoires from approximately 670 donors and added high-resolution HLA genotyping to study TCR occurrence patterns. Rather than using new phenotypic data, the later analysis identified candidate immune exposures from TCR beta sequences and from how often those sequences occurred across donors. To decide whether each TCR beta V gene segment behaved as functional or pseudogenic, an earlier analysis of fewer than 750 of the donors relied on high-throughput TCR beta sequencing. Donor age, sex, ethnicity and CMV serostatus were collected together with the repertoire data. A later genetic analysis took genome-wide SNP genotypes for about 60% of the roughly 670 donors and used that subset as a discovery cohort. All discovery cohort repertoires had been generated on a single sequencing platform. HLA typing included class I and class II loci at four-digit resolution. The number of donors typed differed by locus, with roughly 620-630 for A, B, C, DRB1 and DQB1, around 520 for DQA1, nearly 610 for DPA1, and over 400 for DPB1. Roughly five DR-DQ haplotypes were treated as single units for association and clustering because of strong linkage in the cohort. Among under 450 genotyped donors of the cohort, an average of around 240,000 unique TCR beta nucleotide sequences were sequenced per donor, roughly a sixth of them non-productive.

Library generation was performed with the immunoSEQ multiplex PCR assay. For the multiplex PCR, a mixture combining 60 forward primers for TCR Vbeta segments and 13 reverse primers for TCR Jbeta segments was used. Amplification of the CDR3 region of rearranged TCR beta genes was performed with a multiplex PCR assay on genomic DNA. The Illumina HiSeq System was used to sequence the amplified TCR beta libraries as 87-base-pair reads. On the study's bioinformatics: A later analysis counted about 80 million unique TCR beta chains across the 700 or so repertoires, and roughly 9.9 million of these chains were shared by at least two donors. A nearest-neighbor algorithm error-corrected the raw reads and collapsed the reads into unique sequences, merging closely related sequences to remove PCR and sequencing errors. To assign V, D and J gene segments, CDR3 sequences were aligned to IMGT reference sequences. For a sequence to be retained, a match of at least six nucleotides was required to both a V gene segment and a J gene segment. A rearrangement counted as productive if the CDR3 had no stop codons and remained in frame with V and J, and every other rearrangement counted as non-productive. CDR3 was defined by IMGT convention, running from the second conserved V-encoded cysteine to the conserved J-encoded phenylalanine. Sequences without an unambiguous match to a single V gene segment were excluded from the earlier analysis of approximately 560 of the donors. An earlier analysis of several hundred of the donors called V segments functional above 56.7% productive rearrangements and segregating when the between-donor standard deviation exceeded 5%. To diagnose cytomegalovirus status from the catalog of TCR beta chain sequences, a statistical classification framework was built. A later analysis assigned V and J genes by comparing TCR nucleotide sequences with IMGT/GENE-DB human TR gene sequences. Using the TCRdist pipeline, a later analysis assigned CDR3 sequences along with most-parsimonious VDJ recombination scenarios. In a later analysis, each TCR beta chain was defined by its CDR3 amino acid sequence together with its V-gene family, and reads without a unique V-gene family were excluded. As a way to deal with suspected cross-contamination and a sequencing artifact, a later analysis dropped approximately 590 nucleotide sequences that were highly shared and had low generation probability. For each public chain, a later analysis derived a clonal expansion index from normalized ranks of inferred template counts within each repertoire. A later analysis computed generation probabilities with a VDJ recombination model fitted to out-of-frame rearrangements, and checked the results against IGoR. Hypergeometric tests were used in a later analysis to score TCR-TCR, TCR-HLA and TCR-CMV co-occurrence, with a repertoire-size bias correction applied to the TCR pairs. False discovery rates were estimated in a later analysis by permuting HLA or CMV assignments 20 times. In a later analysis, co-occurring TCRs were grouped using DBSCAN, with TCRdist sequence similarity added in when clustering inside HLA-allele-positive subsets. Co-occurrence clustering excluded repertoires with fewer than 30,000 or more than 120,000 public chains, plus five with anomalous nucleotide sharing. This is the immuneACCESS table as TCRdb keeps it, with only in-frame sequences that have V and J called. A part of the clones is gone; compared with another copy, unresolved V genes explain less than half, and the rest is unexplained. V and J calls and clone size are those listed in that table; D and trimming were worked out from the DNA. For this sample the table gives roughly 130,000 clones, of which around 70% were detected only once. The ten top clones hold 6.6% of the sample.

Overall study outcomes, separate from this receptor: A total of 164 TCR beta chains were listed by the study as associated with cytomegalovirus. This cohort had only TCR beta chains sequenced, and the lack of alpha or paired-chain data limited which features could be detected. In both the original and validation cohorts, the classifier was reported to diagnose cytomegalovirus status with high specificity and sensitivity. Broadly in line with IMGT annotations, most TCR beta V segments showed up in productive rearrangements about 87% or about 30% of the time in an earlier analysis of under 700 of the donors. In a later analysis, TCR association rates were found to vary across HLA loci, with the most associated TCRs seen for DRB1 alleles and the fewest for HLA-C alleles. It was suggested by the authors that the approach could potentially be generalized to other disease states and immunological phenotypes. Several of the top co-occurrence clusters appeared to be linked to parvovirus B19, influenza, CMV and Epstein-Barr virus, according to a later analysis. At a false discovery rate of 0.05, a later analysis linked approximately 18,000 TCR beta sequences to specific HLA alleles. Correlated functional status among segregating V segments might be attributable to linkage disequilibrium, but an unknown experimental factor could not be ruled out. Because the 87-base-pair reads could not distinguish some IMGT-functional V segments, including TRBV6-2 and TRBV6-3, those segments were excluded. A few of the identified cytomegalovirus-associated TCR beta chains were confirmed in vitro to be specific for cytomegalovirus antigens. A later genetic analysis reported fewer N-insertions in productive TCRs among donors in an Asian-associated ancestry cluster than the roughly 720-donor mean. In a later analysis, most CMV-associated TCR beta chains were found to appear HLA-restricted, with HLA associations seemingly driven largely by CMV exposure. In a later genetic analysis, a missense DCLRE1C variant was associated with V-gene and J-gene trimming of TCR beta chains, and the association was replicated in an independent cohort. Over 15 rarely observed V segments, including chromosome 9 orphons, were excluded from the earlier analysis of some 590 of the donors because counts were too low. A further reported finding was that TCR beta sequences accurately predicted the HLA-A and HLA-B alleles for most subjects in the first cohort. Most TCR sequences were seen in very few donors, while some public TCRs were found in many individuals. Strong co-occurrence of HLA alleles, especially DR and DQ, made assigning TCR associations to individual alleles difficult. Immune exposure information for the cohort was limited to CMV serostatus. A later analysis found that HLA-associated TCR beta chains were more clonally expanded and had lower generation probabilities than equally common non-associated chains. A cluster of highly shared sequence variants was judged likely to represent a technical artifact of the sequencing pipeline. HLA typing was unavailable for some donors at each locus, so association tests used only the typed subset. Presence/absence analyses assumed roughly uniform sequencing depth across donors, an assumption that may not hold.

V loses 8 bases, J loses 2 bases, and the germline ends lie 13 bases apart. From the cysteine up to the phenylalanine, the CDR3 has a length of 14 residues. Only the CDR3 part of the read is kept: 42 bases, read in frame from the first base. From the germline V gene, CDR1 is MNHNS and CDR2 is SASEGT. The sample taken for sequencing was PBMCs. This sequence originates from a middle-aged man in good health and CMV-seropositive. This chain joins TRBV6-1 to TRBJ1-3; a confident D gene designation cannot be given. The CDR3 protein: CASSVSGTGNTIYF. The nucleotide sequence reads as follows: TGTGCCAGCTCGGTATCGGGGACTGGAAACACCATATATTTT.